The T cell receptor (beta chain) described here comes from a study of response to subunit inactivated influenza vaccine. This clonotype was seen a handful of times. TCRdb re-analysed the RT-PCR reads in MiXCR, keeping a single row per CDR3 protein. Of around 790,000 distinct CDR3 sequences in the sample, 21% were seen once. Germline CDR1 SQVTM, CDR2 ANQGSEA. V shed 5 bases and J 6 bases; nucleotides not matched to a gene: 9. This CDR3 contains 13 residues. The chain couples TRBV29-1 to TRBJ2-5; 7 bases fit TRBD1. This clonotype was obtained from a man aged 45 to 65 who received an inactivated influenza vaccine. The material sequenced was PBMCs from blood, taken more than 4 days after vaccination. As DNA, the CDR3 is TGCAGCGTTCTGACAGGGTCCCCGAAGACCCAGTACTTC. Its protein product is CSVLTGSPKTQYF.